The 2 T cell receptor beta chains listed next were all sequenced from one sample in a study of Ad26.COV2.S vaccination and SARS-CoV-2 variants. Treatment given: about 20 received Ad26.COV2.S at low or high dose, single or two shots; roughly five received placebo; per-sample allocation not given. Material that was analyzed had been drawn on day 63 after the first vaccine or placebo injection. Clones were read by immunoSEQ multiplex PCR, and TCRdb kept only the in-frame ones, dropping some. This table holds some 330,000 clones, 90% found once. The source was peripheral blood, collected in a trial of Ad26.COV2.S vaccine versus placebo. Receptors originate from a person between 18 and 60 years old who received the Ad26.COV2.S COVID-19 vaccine or a placebo.

The chain links TRBV6-2 or TRBV6-3 to TRBJ1-1, with D possibly being TRBD1 (6 bases). The length of the CDR3 is 16 residues. The germline CDR1 and CDR2 sequences are MNHEY and SVGEGT. V was trimmed by 5 bases and J by 7 bases, leaving 23 bases between them. The CDR3 sequence: CASSPIPQGTVSEAFF. The CDR3 bases are TGTGCCAGCAGTCCAATTCCACAGGGCACAGTCAGTGAAGCTTTCTTT.

This clone was seen a handful of times. This chain joins TRBV7-2 and TRBJ1-1; the match to TRBD1 covers 7 bases. Germline CDR1 SGHTA, CDR2 FQGNSA. The V gene end was trimmed by 1 base and the J gene end by 1 base; junction bases not matched to a gene: 9. This CDR3 has 17 residues. The CDR3 DNA sequence: TGTGCCAGCAGCTTAGGGGGACAGAGCCGCAAGAACACTGAAGCTTTCTTT. It is translated as CASSLGGQSRKNTEAFF.